This record looks at one T cell receptor (beta chain) sequence and its context. Its target is not known. Sample-barcoded 5' priming and a J-beta primer mix drove a second PCR of about 6 to 12 cycles. One entry per CDR3 protein, called by TCRdb with MiXCR from the 5' RACE reads. The table lists about 1.4 million distinct CDR3 sequences, 59% of them singletons. The J segment lost 4 bases and the V segment lost 2 bases, leaving 5 bases of the junction unmatched. The CDR3 has 15 amino acids. Germline CDR1 and CDR2: MGHRA and YSYEKL. This sample was included in a study of blood T cells in healthy people across ages. Points from the study as a whole: Researchers judged that diversity estimates from one million T cells fell short of true values.

The rearrangement links TRBV4-1 to TRBJ1-1; TRBD1 aligns across 9 bases. The sequence derives from a man in his late teens or twenties in good health. Sequencing was performed on blood. DNA for the CDR3: TGCGCCAGCAGCCAACCTGGACAGGGGAGCACTGAAGCTTTCTTT. Residues: CASSQPGQGSTEAFF.